The next 6 T cell receptor beta chains were all read from a single sample in a study of T cell responses to AZD1222 COVID-19 vaccine. Produced via immunoSEQ multiplex PCR; TCRdb's table is partial and in-frame only. The table has some 61,000 clones, more than 85% seen once. The input for sequencing was peripheral blood, taken on day 0 of AZD1222 vaccination. All receptors come from an adult in good health.

The rearrangement links TRBV5-4 to TRBJ2-5, with unresolved D. The CDR3 length is 16 residues. The germline gives CDR1 SGHNT, CDR2 YYREEE (reference sequence). V dropped 0 bases and J dropped 2 bases, with 14 bases sitting between them. CDR3 nucleotide sequence: TGTGCCAGCAGCTTGGGTGGGTTTAGAGCTCAAGAGACCCAGTACTTC. Translated: CASSLGGFRAQETQYF.

This chain links TRBV2 with TRBJ2-3, with 8 nucleotides matching TRBD2. Losses at the gene ends were 3 bases for V and 14 bases for J; bases not matched to a gene: 4. There are 11 residues in the CDR3. Germline CDR1 reads SNHLY; CDR2 reads FYNNEI. CDR3 coding DNA: TGTGCCAGCAGTGAGAGGACTAGCCTGTATTTT. Its translation is CASSERTSLYF.

This chain links TRBV7-3 with TRBJ2-3, with D perhaps matching TRBD2 (5 bases). V lost 4 bases, J lost 4 bases, and 9 bases lay in between. The CDR3 sequence is 13 residues long. CDR1 is SGHTA and CDR2 is FQGTGA in the germline V gene. CDR3 protein: CASSSRTADTQYF. The CDR3 DNA is TGTGCCAGCAGCTCGAGGACTGCAGATACGCAGTATTTT.

The rearrangement joins TRBV5-6 to TRBJ2-5; maybe TRBD1 (6 bases). Trimming pared 1 base from V and 4 bases from J, leaving 8 bases between. Germline CDR1 SGHDT, CDR2 YYEEEE. The CDR3 has 13 residues. The CDR3 nucleotides are TGTGCCAGCAGCTTGCACAGGGTAGAGACCCAGTACTTC. This sequence encodes CASSLHRVETQYF.

This chain links TRBV3-1 (or the pseudogene TRBV3-2) with TRBJ1-1, with a possible D match to TRBD1 (5 bases). The CDR3 length is 13 residues. V was trimmed by 3 bases and J by 10 bases, leaving 15 bases between them. Germline V gene data show CDR1 as LGHDT and CDR2 as YNNKEL (reference sequence). The CDR3 DNA reads as TGTGCCAGCAGCCAGGTACCCAGGGTCGGAGCTTTCTTT. Translated, it gives CASSQVPRVGAFF.

The V call is TRBV19, the J call TRBJ2-2; possibly TRBD2 for D (5 bases). CDR3 length: 15 amino acids. Germline V gene data show CDR1 as LNHDA and CDR2 as SQIVND (reference sequence). V gave up 5 bases and J gave up 6 bases, with 16 bases separating them. This CDR3 reads CASSLEGLIPGELFF. In DNA, the CDR3 is TGTGCCAGTAGTCTGGAAGGACTCATTCCCGGGGAGCTGTTTTTT.